This record covers a single T cell receptor beta chain. Data came from immunoSEQ multiplex PCR; TCRdb stores just in-frame clones and leaves some out. The repertoire holds about 170,000 clones, 75% to 90% seen once, with approximately 4.4% in the top ten. These data originate in a study of blood T cell repertoires in COVID-19. Across the whole study: The United States, Italy and Spain supplied acute and convalescent COVID-19 samples. Sources were T cells, B-cell-depleted T cells, or PBMCs; the material itself was cDNA or gDNA.

Germline-derived CDR1 and CDR2 are MGHRA and YSYEKL. CDR3 length: 18 residues. V gave up 4 bases and J gave up 0 bases; unmatched junction bases: 9. Cohorts were based on clinical histories the participants reported. The specimen sequenced was PBMCs or T cells enriched from blood (not recorded which). The chain uses TRBV4-1 and TRBJ2-2; 9 nucleotides agree with TRBD1. This receptor was identified in a woman between 45 and 65 years old who had recovered from COVID-19. As DNA, the CDR3 is TGCGCCAGCAGCCCACTATTTCGACAGGGGGCGAACACCGGGGAGCTGTTTTTT. Residues: CASSPLFRQGANTGELFF.